These T cell receptor beta chains were read from a single sample in a study of cytomegalovirus exposure and HLA in healthy donors. The data were produced by immunoSEQ multiplex PCR, yet TCRdb's version contains in-frame clones alone and is incomplete. This table has 120,000 to 150,000 clones, roughly 80% appearing once. The sample taken for sequencing was PBMCs. The receptors stem from a male donor in good health and CMV-seronegative. Each CDR3 is given with its conserved first and last residue. D genes are given only for firm matches. For some rows the clone size is stated as once, few or many, or as a class when expanded; others skip it.

j_call v_call d_call clone_size cdr3_nt cdr3_aa
TRBJ1-1 TRBV6-1 - few TGTGCCAGCAGGGGGTCAGGGGCAGCTTTCTTT CASRGSGAAFF
TRBJ1-5 TRBV6-6 - once TGTGCCAGCAGCCAGGGGAGGGTCCGTAATCAGCCCCAGCATTTT CASSQGRVRNQPQHF
TRBJ1-2 TRBV12-2 - - TGTGCAAGTTACTCAGGGGAAAGCTATGGCTACACCTTC CASYSGESYGYTF
TRBJ1-2 TRBV27 TRBD1 once TGTGCCAGCAGCCGAACACCTGACAGGGGGCGTGACTATGGCTACACCTTC CASSRTPDRGRDYGYTF
TRBJ1-1 TRBV19 - - TGTGCCAGTAGTATTTTTAGTCGGAACACTGAAGCTTTCTTT CASSIFSRNTEAFF
TRBJ1-1 TRBV11-2 TRBD1 - TGTGCCAGCAGCTTAGGGTACAGGGGGCTTGACACTGAAGCTTTCTTT CASSLGYRGLDTEAFF
TRBJ2-7 TRBV9 TRBD2 once TGTGCCAGCAGCGCCAGGGAGGGACGGGTCTACGAGCAGTACTTC CASSAREGRVYEQYF
TRBJ2-1 TRBV27 - - TGTGCCAGCAGTCCCAGCTCCAGCGGGAATGAGCAGTTCTTC CASSPSSSGNEQFF
TRBJ2-5 TRBV11-2 TRBD1 - TGTGCCAGCAGCTCGACAGGGGAGACCCAGTACTTC CASSSTGETQYF
TRBJ2-1 TRBV13 TRBD2 - TGTGCCAGCAGCTTAGGACTAGCGGGGTCCTACAATGAGCAGTTCTTC CASSLGLAGSYNEQFF
TRBJ2-7 TRBV4-1 - once TGCGCCAGCAGCCTAGCAGGGCCGGACATGACCTACGAGCAGTACTTC CASSLAGPDMTYEQYF
TRBJ1-1 TRBV7-2 - - TGTGCCAGCAGCTTACAGGGGTCGGGGAACACTGAAGCTTTCTTT CASSLQGSGNTEAFF
TRBJ2-1 TRBV9 TRBD2 - TGTGCCAGCAGCGTAGGTGGTAGCGGGAGGGAGCAGTTCTTC CASSVGGSGREQFF
TRBJ2-1 TRBV19 - once TGTGCCAGTAGTATACTACAGGGCTCCTACAATGAGCAGTTCTTC CASSILQGSYNEQFF
TRBJ2-2 TRBV6-5 TRBD2 - TGTGCCAGCAGCCGCCGGACTAGCCCCGGGGAGCTGTTTTTT CASSRRTSPGELFF
TRBJ2-3 TRBV7-2 TRBD2 - TGTGCCAGCAGCTTAGAAGTACTAGCGGGGACCACGGATACGCAGTATTTT CASSLEVLAGTTDTQYF
TRBJ2-2 TRBV6-5 TRBD1 - TGTGCCAGCACCAAGACAGGGCACACCGGGGAGCTGTTTTTT CASTKTGHTGELFF
TRBJ2-5 TRBV2 - - TGTGCCAGCAGTGTAGGGGCGGTGGAAGAGACCCAGTACTTC CASSVGAVEETQYF
TRBJ1-2 TRBV6-5 - - TGTGCCAGCAGTTACGAGGACGGGGGTGCGGTTAATGGCTACACCTTC CASSYEDGGAVNGYTF
TRBJ2-7 TRBV5-1 TRBD1 - TGCGCCAGCAGACAAGGGGACAGGGACTACGAGCAGTACTTC CASRQGDRDYEQYF
TRBJ2-7 TRBV30 - - TGTGCCTGGAGCTCAGGGATCTACGAGCAGTACTTC CAWSSGIYEQYF
TRBJ1-5 TRBV10-2 - once TGCGCCAGCAGATCAGGGCGGAGCAATCAGCCCCAGCATTTT CASRSGRSNQPQHF
TRBJ2-7 TRBV29-1 - - TGCAGCGTTCTTCCCGACGACACCTACGAGCAGTACTTC CSVLPDDTYEQYF
TRBJ2-3 TRBV9 TRBD2 - TGTGCCAGCAGCGCCCGAGGGGAGCGGGGATCCACAGATACGCAGTATTTT CASSARGERGSTDTQYF
TRBJ2-7 TRBV30 - - TGTGCCTGCGGGGGAATCCTTAAGGACGAGCAGTACTTC CACGGILKDEQYF
TRBJ1-3 TRBV6-4 - once TGTGCCAGTTCCCGGTGGTGGAGGGAAAACACCATATATTTT CASSRWWRENTIYF
TRBJ1-4 TRBV19 - - TGTGCCAGTAGTATATGGACCTCGGGGGAAAAACTGTTTTTT CASSIWTSGEKLFF
TRBJ2-2 TRBV27 - - TGTGCCAGCAGTGACACAGGGATTCCCAACACCGGGGAGCTGTTTTTT CASSDTGIPNTGELFF
TRBJ2-1 TRBV5-4 - - TGTGCCAGCAGCTTGGAATCAGGCTCCTACAATGAGCAGTTCTTC CASSLESGSYNEQFF
TRBJ2-5 TRBV2 TRBD1 - TGTGCCAGCAGCGCCGGCGGACAGGACCTTCAAGAGACCCAGTACTTC CASSAGGQDLQETQYF
TRBJ1-5 TRBV30 - - TGTGCCTCGTCGGGAGCCTCCCATCAGCCCCAGCATTTT CASSGASHQPQHF
TRBJ2-7 TRBV7-9 TRBD1 - TGTTCCAGCAGCTCTGGGACAGGAACTCAGTACTTC CSSSSGTGTQYF
TRBJ2-1 TRBV6-4 TRBD2 - TGTGCCAGCAGTGCAACTAGCGGGGATTACAATGAGCAGTTCTTC CASSATSGDYNEQFF
TRBJ2-3 TRBV9 TRBD1 - TGTGCCAGCAGTCCAGGGGGCTACACAGATACGCAGTATTTT CASSPGGYTDTQYF
TRBJ1-6 TRBV5-1 - - TGCGCCAGCACCCCGGAGACCTCCTATAATTCACCCCTCCACTTT CASTPETSYNSPLHF
TRBJ2-4 TRBV6-6 TRBD1 - TGTGCCAGCACCCCCGGGACAGAGAAAAACATTCAGTACTTC CASTPGTEKNIQYF
TRBJ2-1 TRBV5-1 TRBD2 - TGCGCCAGCAGGGCCGGGACTAGCGGGATTTGGAATGAGCAGTTCTTC CASRAGTSGIWNEQFF
TRBJ1-1 TRBV18 TRBD1 - TGTGCCAGCTCCAAAAGAGAGGGGGCGAGTGAAGCTTTCTTT CASSKREGASEAFF
TRBJ2-2 TRBV18 - - TGTGCCAGCTCACCACCGTTTGCCTCACTTGACACCGGGGAGCTGTTTTTT CASSPPFASLDTGELFF
TRBJ2-1 TRBV5-1 - - TGCGCCAGCAGCTTAGTTGCGTCCGACAATGAGCAGTTCTTC CASSLVASDNEQFF
TRBJ1-2 TRBV5-5 - - TGTGCCAGCACCTCTACGGGGGGAGGCTACACCTTC CASTSTGGGYTF
TRBJ1-3 TRBV20-1 - - TGCAGCGCCTCGGCTGGAAACACCATATATTTT CSASAGNTIYF
TRBJ2-3 TRBV2 TRBD1 - TGTGCCAGCAGGACAGGGCTTAGCACAGATACGCAGTATTTT CASRTGLSTDTQYF
TRBJ1-1 TRBV13 TRBD1 - TGTGCCAGCAGCTTCCGGACAGGGATGAACACTGAAGCTTTCTTT CASSFRTGMNTEAFF
TRBJ1-5 TRBV15 TRBD1 few TGTGCCACCAGCAGAGGGGACAGGGGCAATCAGCCCCAGCATTTT CATSRGDRGNQPQHF
TRBJ1-4 TRBV7-9 TRBD1 - TGTTCCAGCAGCTTAGGGGGCGGACGGCCGAATGAAAAACTGTTTTTT CSSSLGGGRPNEKLFF
TRBJ2-1 TRBV30 TRBD2 - TGTGCCTGGAGTGTAGGTCTAGCGGGAGGTATCGATGAGCAGTTCTTC CAWSVGLAGGIDEQFF
TRBJ1-1 TRBV19 - - TGTGCCAGTAGGGACAAGGGATCGAACACTGAAGCTTTCTTT CASRDKGSNTEAFF
TRBJ2-7 TRBV28 TRBD2 - TGTGCCAGCAGTTTATGGGGACTAGCGGGAGTCTACGAGCAGTACTTC CASSLWGLAGVYEQYF
TRBJ2-2 TRBV29-1 - - TGCAGCGTTGAAGAACAGGAATCAAGGTCGGGGGAGCTGTTTTTT CSVEEQESRSGELFF
TRBJ2-1 TRBV5-1 TRBD2 - TGCGCCAGTTCCCCTGGCGGGAGCTCCTACAATGAGCAGTTCTTC CASSPGGSSYNEQFF
TRBJ2-7 TRBV19 TRBD1 - TGTGCCAGTAGTATTGGGACAGGGGCATCCTACGAGCAGTACTTC CASSIGTGASYEQYF
TRBJ2-1 TRBV11-2 TRBD2 - TGTGCCAGCAGCTTCGGCGGGGAGGGGTATGAGCAGTTCTTC CASSFGGEGYEQFF
TRBJ2-5 TRBV6-1 - few TGTGCCAGCAGTGGGACTCTCCGGGAGACCCAGTACTTC CASSGTLRETQYF
TRBJ2-3 TRBV2 - - TGTGCCAGCAGTACCGCGAGGGATACGCAGTATTTT CASSTARDTQYF
TRBJ2-7 TRBV7-2 TRBD2 few TGTGCCAGCAGCAGACTAGCGGGAGAGGGCTACGAGCAGTACTTC CASSRLAGEGYEQYF
TRBJ2-7 TRBV5-1 TRBD1 - TGCGCCAGCAGCTTGGCCAAGACAGGGGTGGGTGGAGAGCAGTACTTC CASSLAKTGVGGEQYF
TRBJ2-2 TRBV28 TRBD2 - TGTGCCAGCAGTTTAAGGACTAGCGGGAGATACACCGGGGAGCTGTTTTTT CASSLRTSGRYTGELFF
TRBJ2-1 TRBV5-6 - - TGTGCCAGCAGCCCGGGGTCCGGGGTGAATGAGCAGTTCTTC CASSPGSGVNEQFF
TRBJ2-3 TRBV11-3 - once TGTGCCAGCAGCCCTCCTAGCACAGATACGCAGTATTTT CASSPPSTDTQYF